This entry is about one T cell receptor (beta chain). Antigen unknown. Assay used: immunoSEQ multiplex PCR; TCRdb lists only in-frame clones, some missing. This sample has about 160,000 clones, with 94% found just once. The sample comes from a study of T cell responses to AZD1222 COVID-19 vaccine. Findings and caveats of the study: Scientists sampled the repertoires only once the peak T cell response had passed. Only five or six individuals given AZD1222 were seropositive at baseline.

The CDR3 has 12 amino acids. CDR1 and CDR2 from the germline V gene are LNHDA and SQIVND (reference sequence). V was shortened by 8 bases and J by 8 bases, with 15 bases between the two germline ends. This clonotype originated in an adult in good health. Sequencing used peripheral blood, obtained on day 0 of AZD1222 vaccination. This chain joins TRBV19 and TRBJ1-2; the D gene is possibly TRBD1 (6 bases). The CDR3 bases are TGTGCCAGTCAACAGGGAGGGGAAGGCTACACCTTC. Translation: CASQQGGEGYTF.